One sample yielded the 22 T cell receptor beta chains listed below, sequenced in a study of siplizumab effects on memory and regulatory T cells. Some clones are missing from TCRdb's copy, which holds only in-frame ones; the method was immunoSEQ multiplex PCR. Of some 73,000 clones listed, 90% to 95% are singletons. The source material was CD8+ T cells sorted from blood. These receptors were obtained from a human donor in good health.

The rearrangement joins TRBV20-1 to TRBJ1-2; D not certain. Germline V lookup: CDR1 DFQATT, CDR2 SNEGSKA (reference sequence). CDR3 length equals 10 residues. Trimming stripped 5 bases from V and 8 bases from J, with 9 bases between. The CDR3 DNA sequence: TGCAGTGCTGGTGCGGGCGGCTACACCTTC. This encodes CSAGAGGYTF.

The chain couples TRBV4-2 to TRBJ2-3; D could derive from TRBD1 or TRBD2 (6 bases each). There are 17 residues in the CDR3. In germline, CDR1 is LGHNA, CDR2 YNFKEQ. The V and J ends lost 4 bases and 5 bases respectively, with 22 bases between them. For the CDR3, the DNA is TGTGCCAGCAGCCGGACTCCGCCATGGGGGGACATAGATACGCAGTATTTT. It encodes CASSRTPPWGDIDTQYF.

The chain has TRBV28 and TRBJ2-5, with TRBD1 as a possible D gene (6 bases). The CDR3 is made up of 14 amino acids. V dropped 4 bases and J dropped 2 bases, with 11 bases sitting between them. The germline V gene has CDR1 MDHEN and CDR2 SYDVKM. The CDR3 DNA sequence: TGTGCCAGCAGTTCCAGGGGAAGGCAAGAGACCCAGTACTTC. Its protein product is CASSSRGRQETQYF.

The gene calls are TRBV12-5 and TRBJ2-5; D is possibly TRBD1 (6 bases). Germline V gene sequence: CDR1 LGHNT, CDR2 FRNRAP. V lost 3 bases, J lost 5 bases, and 13 bases lay in between. The CDR3 sequence is 14 residues long. The CDR3 bases are TGTGCTAGTGGTTTTCCCCCCCAGGGGGAGACCCAGTACTTC. It translates to CASGFPPQGETQYF.

This chain uses TRBV19 with TRBJ2-3, with D tentatively TRBD1 (7 bases). This CDR3 comprises 15 residues. Germline V gene data show CDR1 as LNHDA and CDR2 as SQIVND (reference sequence). Trimming stripped 3 bases from V and 4 bases from J, with 14 bases between. In nucleotides, the CDR3 is TGTGCCAGTAGTATGCCAGGGGGGACCGCAGATACGCAGTATTTT. Its translation is CASSMPGGTADTQYF.

Only a few counts were recorded for this clone. The chain is built from TRBV21-1 and TRBJ2-2; the table calls TRBD2, which could not be checked here. TRBV21-1 has pseudogene status. CDR3 size: 16 residues. The CDR3 is CASSKFSGGSARELFF. The CDR3, as DNA: TGTGCCAGCAGCAAATTTAGCGGGGGGTCCGCTAGGGAGCTGTTTTTT.

The chain has TRBV28 and TRBJ1-1, with D hard to call. V lost 10 bases to trimming and J lost 5 bases, with 14 bases between them. CDR1 is MDHEN and CDR2 is SYDVKM in the germline V gene. The length of the CDR3 is 12 residues. The CDR3: CAIKSDWTEAFF. The DNA for the CDR3 is TGTGCCATCAAGTCAGACTGGACTGAAGCTTTCTTT.

This clone was counted a few times. The rearrangement uses TRBV4-3 and TRBJ1-5, with D perhaps TRBD1 (5 bases). The CDR3 runs to 15 residues. Germline V gene sequence: CDR1 LGHNA, CDR2 YSLEER. The V end lost 4 bases, the J end lost 3 bases, and 13 bases lay between the germline ends. The CDR3 is CASSPSEGSNQPQHF. CDR3 in DNA: TGCGCCAGCAGCCCATCCGAGGGGTCCAATCAGCCCCAGCATTTT.

This chain uses TRBV5-4 with TRBJ2-1; a weak D match, TRBD1 (6 bases). Deletions cut 3 bases from V and 4 bases from J, with 8 bases between. This CDR3 region has 13 residues. Per the germline V gene, CDR1 is SGHNT and CDR2 is YYREEE (reference sequence). CDR3 DNA: TGTGCCAGCAGCTGGGACACTTACAATGAGCAGTTCTTC. The encoded protein is CASSWDTYNEQFF.

This clone was recorded a few times. This sequence joins TRBV28 and TRBJ1-1; no clear D. Between the trimmed V and J ends, which lost 2 bases and 5 bases, there was a span of 6 bases. Germline-derived CDR1 and CDR2 are MDHEN and SYDVKM. CDR3 length: 12 amino acids. CDR3 sequence reads: CASSLTGTEAFF. The CDR3, as DNA: TGTGCCAGCAGTTTAACGGGGACTGAAGCTTTCTTT.

J is TRBJ2-3 and V is TRBV27; D remains ambiguous. Germline V gives CDR1 MNHEY, CDR2 SMNVEV (reference sequence). Trimming left V 1 base short and J 1 base short, with 3 bases between. The CDR3 is made up of 13 amino acids. The CDR3 DNA is TGTGCCAGCAGTTTATTACGCACAGATACGCAGTATTTT. Residues: CASSLLRTDTQYF.

J is TRBJ2-3 and V is TRBV9; 10 bases are a match to TRBD2. CDR1 is SGDLS and CDR2 is YYNGEE in the germline V gene. J gave up 4 bases and V 3 bases, and 14 bases lay outside the gene matches. The CDR3 runs 18 residues. The CDR3 loop is CASSEPTGERGGADTQYF. CDR3 DNA: TGTGCCAGCAGCGAGCCCACTGGGGAGCGGGGGGGTGCAGATACGCAGTATTTT.

This clone was observed a single time. The chain couples TRBV10-1 to TRBJ2-1; TRBD1 agrees at 7 bases. The CDR3 has 13 amino acids. Germline assignment: CDR1 WNHNN and CDR2 SYGVQD (reference sequence). J lost 5 bases, V lost 4 bases, and 2 bases had no gene match. DNA for the CDR3: TGCGCCAGCAGTGGTGGGACAGACAATGAGCAGTTCTTC. Its protein is CASSGGTDNEQFF.

By share, this clone ranks as medium-sized. V and J are TRBV7-9 and TRBJ1-4, with TRBD1 identical over 7 bases. The length of the CDR3 is 15 residues. Germline CDR1 is SEHNR and CDR2 is FQNEAQ (reference sequence). The V and J ends lost 3 bases and 7 bases, in that order; junction bases with no gene match: 8. CDR3 sequence: CASSLTGRAVEKLFF. CDR3 bases: TGTGCCAGCAGCTTGACAGGGCGAGCGGTTGAAAAACTGTTTTTT.

The chain links TRBV7-2 to TRBJ2-5, with 10 bases that match TRBD2. V was pared by 5 bases and J by 3 bases, with 9 bases of the junction left unmatched. Germline assignment: CDR1 SGHTA and CDR2 FQGNSA. CDR3 size: 16 residues. CDR3 protein: CASSPLTSGAEETQYF. CDR3 DNA: TGTGCCAGCAGCCCCCTTACTAGCGGGGCGGAAGAGACCCAGTACTTC.

The chain couples TRBV6-1 to TRBJ2-2, with 7 bases matching TRBD1. V lost 11 bases, J lost 1 base, and 4 bases stayed unmatched. CDR1 is MNHNS and CDR2 is SASEGT in the germline V gene. This CDR3 is built from 13 residues. The CDR3 loop is CAYGTVNTGELFF. The CDR3, as DNA: TGTGCCTATGGGACAGTGAACACCGGGGAGCTGTTTTTT.

The chain recombines TRBV7-8 with TRBJ1-1; 7 bases are shared with TRBD1. The CDR3 contains 15 residues. Germline CDR1 is SGHVS and CDR2 is FQNEAQ. Germline trimming cut 2 bases from V and 3 bases from J; bases unmatched to any gene: 6. This CDR3 is CASSLRGPPDTEAFF. CDR3 nucleotide sequence: TGTGCCAGCAGCTTAAGGGGGCCTCCGGACACTGAAGCTTTCTTT.

CDR3 nucleotides: TGTGCCAGCAGCTTAGGGACGGGGGCAGATACGCAGTATTTT. Protein sequence: CASSLGTGADTQYF. The chain combines TRBV7-6 with TRBJ2-3, with a tentative D call TRBD2 (6 bases). Germline V gene data show CDR1 as SGHVS and CDR2 as FNYEAQ. Trimming took 1 base from V and 4 from J, leaving 9 bases between them. This CDR3 contains 14 residues.

The chain joins TRBV9 to TRBJ2-3; D unclear. CDR1 SGDLS and CDR2 YYNGEE come from the germline V gene. The V gene lost 0 bases and the J gene lost 2 bases, with 22 bases spanning the gap. The CDR3 is 19 amino acids. This CDR3 reads CASSVVETGAPNPTDTQYF. CDR3 bases: TGTGCCAGCAGCGTAGTTGAGACGGGTGCACCTAATCCCACAGATACGCAGTATTTT.

The CDR3, as DNA: TGTGCCAGCAGTTCTGACTACGACAGTAGAGAGACCCAGTACTTC. It is translated as CASSSDYDSRETQYF. The rearrangement joins TRBV11-2 to TRBJ2-5; possibly TRBD1 or TRBD2 for D (5 bases each). There are 15 residues in the CDR3. Deletions cut 6 bases from V and 4 bases from J, with 18 bases between. CDR1 SGHAT and CDR2 FQNNGV come from the germline V gene.

CDR3 DNA sequence: TGTGCCAGCAGCTCGCCCGGCGACTCAGAGACCCAGTACTTC. This translates into CASSSPGDSETQYF. This chain connects TRBV7-3 to TRBJ2-5; D gene uncertain. In germline, CDR1 is SGHTA, CDR2 FQGTGA. Trimming took off 4 bases at V and 4 bases at J, with 13 bases between the two ends. The CDR3 runs to 14 residues.

The V gene is TRBV19, the J gene TRBJ1-1; tentatively, D is TRBD1 (6 bases). V lost 7 bases to trimming and J lost 3 bases, with 18 bases between them. Germline V lookup: CDR1 LNHDA, CDR2 SQIVND (reference sequence). This CDR3 comprises 15 residues. The CDR3 here is CASTPTGRLDTEAFF. The CDR3 DNA reads as TGTGCCAGTACCCCGACAGGCCGGTTAGACACTGAAGCTTTCTTT.